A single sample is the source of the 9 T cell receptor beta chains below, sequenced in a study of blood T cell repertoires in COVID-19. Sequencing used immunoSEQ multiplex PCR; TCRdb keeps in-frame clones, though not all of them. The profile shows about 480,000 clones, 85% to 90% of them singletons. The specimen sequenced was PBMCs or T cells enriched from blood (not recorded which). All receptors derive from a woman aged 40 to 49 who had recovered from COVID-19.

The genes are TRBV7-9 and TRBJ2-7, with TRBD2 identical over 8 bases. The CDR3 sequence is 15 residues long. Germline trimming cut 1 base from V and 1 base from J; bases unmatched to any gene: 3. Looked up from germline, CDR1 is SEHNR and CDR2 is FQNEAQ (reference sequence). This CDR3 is CASSLVAGGSYEQYF. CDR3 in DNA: TGTGCCAGCAGCTTAGTTGCGGGGGGATCCTACGAGCAGTACTTC.

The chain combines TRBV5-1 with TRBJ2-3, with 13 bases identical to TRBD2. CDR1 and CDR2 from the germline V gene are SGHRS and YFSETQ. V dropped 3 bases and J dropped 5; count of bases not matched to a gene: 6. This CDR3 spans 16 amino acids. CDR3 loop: CASSSGLAGALDTQYF. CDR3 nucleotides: TGCGCCAGCAGCTCCGGACTAGCGGGAGCCCTAGATACGCAGTATTTT.

The CDR3 nucleotides are TGTGCTAGTGGTTTGCCATCAAACACTGAAGCTTTCTTT. Translation gives CASGLPSNTEAFF. V usage is TRBV12-5 and J usage is TRBJ1-1; no definite D call. The CDR3 covers 13 residues. Trimming removed 2 bases at V and 2 bases at J, with 6 bases between. Germline assignment: CDR1 LGHNT and CDR2 FRNRAP. The whole variable domain, filled in from reference TRBV12-5 and TRBJ1-1, reads DARVTQTPRHKVTEMGQEVTMRCQPILGHNTVFWYRQTMMQGLELLAYFRNRAPLDDSGMPKDRFSAEMPDATLATLKIQPSEPRDSAVYFCASGLPSNTEAFFGQGTRLTVV.

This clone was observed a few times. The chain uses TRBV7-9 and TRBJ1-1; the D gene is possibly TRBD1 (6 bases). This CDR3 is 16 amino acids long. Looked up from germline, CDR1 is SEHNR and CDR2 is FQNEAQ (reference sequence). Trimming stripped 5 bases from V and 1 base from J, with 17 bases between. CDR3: CASSVRPGTPNTEAFF. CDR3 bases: TGTGCCAGCAGCGTACGTCCCGGGACACCGAACACTGAAGCTTTCTTT.

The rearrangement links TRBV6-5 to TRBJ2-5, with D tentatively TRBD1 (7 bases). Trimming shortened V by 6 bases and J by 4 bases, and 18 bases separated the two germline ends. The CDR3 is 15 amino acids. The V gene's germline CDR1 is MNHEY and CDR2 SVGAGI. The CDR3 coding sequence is TGTGCCAGCAGGGAGGGACAGTCTTGGCGAGAGACCCAGTACTTC. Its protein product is CASREGQSWRETQYF.

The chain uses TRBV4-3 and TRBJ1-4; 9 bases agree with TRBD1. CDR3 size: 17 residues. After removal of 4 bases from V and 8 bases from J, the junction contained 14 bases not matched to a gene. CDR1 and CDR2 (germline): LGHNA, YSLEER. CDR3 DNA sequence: TGCGCCAGCAGCCGCGGGACAGGGTATGTGGTGGGAGAAAAACTGTTTTTT. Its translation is CASSRGTGYVVGEKLFF.

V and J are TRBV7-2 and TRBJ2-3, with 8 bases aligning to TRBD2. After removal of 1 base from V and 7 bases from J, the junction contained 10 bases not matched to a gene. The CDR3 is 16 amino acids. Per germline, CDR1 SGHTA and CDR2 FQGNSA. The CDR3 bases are TGTGCCAGCAGCTTAGATGGGACTAGGGCCCGGCATACGCAGTATTTT. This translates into CASSLDGTRARHTQYF.

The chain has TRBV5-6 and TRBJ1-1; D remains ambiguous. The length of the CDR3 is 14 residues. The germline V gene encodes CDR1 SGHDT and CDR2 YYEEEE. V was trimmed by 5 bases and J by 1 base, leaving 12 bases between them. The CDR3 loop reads CASRLTYRNTEAFF. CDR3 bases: TGTGCCAGCAGGTTGACCTACAGGAACACTGAAGCTTTCTTT.

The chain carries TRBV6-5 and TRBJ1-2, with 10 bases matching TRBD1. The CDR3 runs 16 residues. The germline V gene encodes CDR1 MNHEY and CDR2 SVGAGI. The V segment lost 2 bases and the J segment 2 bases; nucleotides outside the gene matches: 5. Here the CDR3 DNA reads TGTGCCAGCAGTTACAGGGACAGGGGACCAAACTATGGCTACACCTTC. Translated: CASSYRDRGPNYGYTF.